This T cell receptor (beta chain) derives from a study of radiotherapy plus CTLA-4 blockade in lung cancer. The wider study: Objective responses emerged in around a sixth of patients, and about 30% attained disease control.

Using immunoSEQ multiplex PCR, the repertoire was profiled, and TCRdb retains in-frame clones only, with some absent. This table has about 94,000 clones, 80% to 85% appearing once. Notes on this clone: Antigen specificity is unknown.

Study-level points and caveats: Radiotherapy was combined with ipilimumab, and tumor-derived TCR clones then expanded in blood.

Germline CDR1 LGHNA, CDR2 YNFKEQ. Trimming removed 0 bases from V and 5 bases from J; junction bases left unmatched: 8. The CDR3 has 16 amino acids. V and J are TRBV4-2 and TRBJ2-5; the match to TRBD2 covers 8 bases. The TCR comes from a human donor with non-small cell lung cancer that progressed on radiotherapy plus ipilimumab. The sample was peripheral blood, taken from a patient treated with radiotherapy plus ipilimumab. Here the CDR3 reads CASSQEGTGGPETQYF. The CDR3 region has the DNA TGTGCCAGCAGCCAAGAAGGTACGGGAGGGCCTGAGACCCAGTACTTC.